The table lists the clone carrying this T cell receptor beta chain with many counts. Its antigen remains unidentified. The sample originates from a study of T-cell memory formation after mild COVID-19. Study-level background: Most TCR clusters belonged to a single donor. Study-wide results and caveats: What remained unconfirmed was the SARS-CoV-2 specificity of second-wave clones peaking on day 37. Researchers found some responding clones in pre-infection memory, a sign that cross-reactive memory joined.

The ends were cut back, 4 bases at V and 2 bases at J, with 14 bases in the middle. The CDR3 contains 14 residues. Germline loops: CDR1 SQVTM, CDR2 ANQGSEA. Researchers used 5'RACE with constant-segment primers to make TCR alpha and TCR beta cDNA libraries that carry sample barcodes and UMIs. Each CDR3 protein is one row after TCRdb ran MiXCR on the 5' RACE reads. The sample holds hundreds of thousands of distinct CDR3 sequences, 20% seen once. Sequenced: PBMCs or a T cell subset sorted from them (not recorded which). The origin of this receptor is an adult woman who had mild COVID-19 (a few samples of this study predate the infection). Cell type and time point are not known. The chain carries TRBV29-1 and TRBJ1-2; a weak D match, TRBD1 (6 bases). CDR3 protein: CSVARDTQNYGYTF. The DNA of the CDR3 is TGCAGCGTTGCCCGGGACACACAAAACTATGGCTACACCTTC.